One and the same sample provided the 26 T cell receptor beta chains below, sequenced in a study of shared clonotypes between healthy human individuals. Method: immunoSEQ multiplex PCR; TCRdb's copy keeps in-frame clones and lacks some. The sample records more than 400,000 clones, 90% to 96% being singletons. The sequencing input was naive CD4+ T cells sorted from blood. Documented subset: CD45RA+ positively selected. The receptors originated from a woman aged 30 to 39 in good health.

This chain uses TRBV6-1 with TRBJ2-5; D is undetermined. CDR1 and CDR2 from the germline V gene are MNHNS and SASEGT. V shed 1 base and J shed 2 bases, with 11 bases lying between them. The CDR3 runs to 15 residues. The CDR3 bases are TGTGCCAGCAGTGAAGGAACAGCACGACAAGAGACCCAGTACTTC. This translates into CASSEGTARQETQYF.

The chain has TRBV2 and TRBJ1-1; D gene ambiguous. The CDR3 is made up of 17 amino acids. The germline gives CDR1 SNHLY, CDR2 FYNNEI. V shed 7 bases and J shed 0 bases, with 21 bases lying between them. The CDR3 region is CASTYVRQEGVNTEAFF. CDR3 nucleotides: TGTGCCAGCACCTATGTTAGGCAGGAGGGAGTGAACACTGAAGCTTTCTTT.

Concerning this clone: Other nucleotide sequences from this sample produce the same CDR3. The chain couples TRBV7-9 to TRBJ2-1, with a tentative D call TRBD2 (5 bases). The V and J ends lost 2 bases and 0 bases respectively, with 8 bases between them. This CDR3 contains 15 residues. CDR1 is SEHNR and CDR2 is FQNEAQ in the germline V gene (reference sequence). For the CDR3, the DNA is TGTGCCAGCAGCTTACGGGGTTCCTCCTACAATGAGCAGTTCTTC. Translated: CASSLRGSSYNEQFF.

The V call is TRBV25-1, the J call TRBJ2-3; D is uncertain. Germline V gene data show CDR1 as MGHDK and CDR2 as SYGVNS. Trimming left V 4 bases short and J 1 base short, with 18 bases between. CDR3 length equals 17 residues. The CDR3 nucleotides are TGTGCCAGCAGTGCGGGTAATCGGGCACCCGGCACAGATACGCAGTATTTT. Translated, it gives CASSAGNRAPGTDTQYF.

The CDR3 coding sequence is TGCGCCAGCAGCGACCGGGACGGAATTCCCTACGAGCAGTACTTC. Amino acids: CASSDRDGIPYEQYF. This rearrangement joins TRBV5-1 to TRBJ2-7; D possibly uses TRBD1 or TRBD2 (5 bases each). The CDR3 runs to 15 residues. V was pared by 4 bases and J by 2 bases, with 16 bases between. From germline, CDR1 is SGHRS and CDR2 YFSETQ.

The chain recombines TRBV6-6 with TRBJ2-7, with 12 bases fitting TRBD2. The germline gives CDR1 MNHNY, CDR2 SVGAGI (reference sequence). This CDR3 has 15 amino acids. The V segment lost 6 bases and the J segment 2 bases; nucleotides outside the gene matches: 5. The CDR3 protein is CASRGGLAGTYEQYF. In DNA, the CDR3 is TGTGCCAGCAGGGGCGGACTAGCGGGGACCTACGAGCAGTACTTC.

The chain has TRBV6-1 and TRBJ2-7; D not certain. This CDR3 comprises 14 residues. The germline CDR1 and CDR2 sequences are MNHNS and SASEGT. V shed 8 bases and J shed 0 bases, with 14 bases lying between them. As DNA, the CDR3 is TGTGCCAGCTCGGAAAGGCAGAGCTCCTACGAGCAGTACTTC. Protein product: CASSERQSSYEQYF.

The chain uses TRBV4-1 and TRBJ2-2, with TRBD2 matching over 12 bases. Losses at the gene ends were 4 bases for V and 1 base for J; bases not matched to a gene: 13. The V gene's germline CDR1 is MGHRA and CDR2 YSYEKL. The CDR3 length is 20 residues. This CDR3 reads CASSRLPTSGRGLNTGELFF. The DNA for the CDR3 is TGCGCCAGCAGCCGTCTCCCGACTAGCGGGAGAGGCCTGAACACCGGGGAGCTGTTTTTT.

The J gene is TRBJ2-5, the V gene TRBV7-5. TRBV7-5 is an annotated pseudogene. The CDR3 runs 13 residues. The DNA of the CDR3 is TGTGTCAGAAGCTTAATCAGGGGAGGGACCCAGTACTTC. This translates into CVRSLIRGGTQYF.

V and J are TRBV6-1 and TRBJ1-1, with D maybe TRBD1 (6 bases). The germline V gene encodes CDR1 MNHNS and CDR2 SASEGT. V lost 6 bases and J 9 bases, leaving 11 bases between the germline ends. CDR3 size: 11 residues. The CDR3 loop is CASRQTGKAFF. CDR3 bases: TGTGCCAGCAGACAAACAGGGAAAGCTTTCTTT.

V and J are TRBV2 and TRBJ2-7; weak D call: TRBD2 (5 bases). CDR1 SNHLY and CDR2 FYNNEI come from the germline V gene. Trimming took 3 bases from V and 0 from J, leaving 9 bases between them. The CDR3 has 14 residues. This chain's CDR3 is CASSETLVSYEQYF. DNA of the CDR3: TGTGCCAGCAGTGAGACACTAGTCTCCTACGAGCAGTACTTC.

This clone appeared a single time. This chain uses TRBV28 with TRBJ2-7, with 9 bases matching TRBD1. This CDR3 comprises 17 residues. CDR1 and CDR2 (germline): MDHEN, SYDVKM. J lost 6 bases, V lost 3 bases, and 15 bases had no gene match. CDR3 sequence: CASSFIRGTGRGLEQYF. CDR3 DNA: TGTGCCAGCAGTTTTATACGGGGGACAGGGAGGGGACTCGAGCAGTACTTC.

This chain connects TRBV18 to TRBJ2-7; D not certain. The germline V gene encodes CDR1 KGHSH and CDR2 LQKENI. This CDR3 is built from 10 residues. Trimming cost V 3 bases and J 7 bases, with 4 bases left between them. CDR3 loop: CASSPKEQYF. The CDR3 region has the DNA TGTGCCAGCTCACCGAAAGAGCAGTACTTC.

The rearrangement uses TRBV5-1 and TRBJ2-7, with D possibly TRBD1 on 6 matching bases. The CDR3 covers 15 residues. CDR1 is SGHRS, CDR2 YFSETQ, per germline. V dropped 4 bases and J dropped 3 bases, with 17 bases sitting between them. In DNA form, the CDR3 reads TGCGCCAGCAGCCGTGGACAGAGCTCAATCTACGAGCAGTACTTC. The encoded protein is CASSRGQSSIYEQYF.

This chain uses TRBV6-1 with TRBJ2-1; possibly TRBD1 for D (6 bases). V lost 0 bases to trimming and J lost 4 bases, with 10 bases between them. The CDR3 contains 15 residues. Germline CDR1 is MNHNS and CDR2 is SASEGT. CDR3 sequence reads: CASSEAMDSYNEQFF. The CDR3 region has the DNA TGTGCCAGCAGTGAAGCGATGGACAGTTACAATGAGCAGTTCTTC.

This clone was seen a single time. The same CDR3 also results from other DNA sequences found in this sample. This sequence joins TRBV9 and TRBJ2-1; 8 bases align to TRBD2. From germline, CDR1 is SGDLS and CDR2 YYNGEE. This CDR3 has 15 amino acids. V trimming: 0 bases; J trimming: 2 bases; junction bases outside the gene matches: 1. This CDR3 reads CASSVVSGTYNEQFF. The CDR3 DNA is TGTGCCAGCAGCGTAGTTAGCGGGACCTACAATGAGCAGTTCTTC.

This clone was observed a single time. This chain connects TRBV6-1 to TRBJ1-2; D not certain. CDR3 length: 13 residues. The V gene lost 9 bases and the J gene lost 6 bases, with 17 bases spanning the gap. Per the germline V gene, CDR1 is MNHNS and CDR2 is SASEGT. The CDR3 protein is CASQTNGGHGYTF. The CDR3 DNA follows: TGTGCCAGTCAGACAAATGGCGGCCATGGCTACACCTTC.

The CDR3 sequence: CASSSVANTGELFF. CDR3 DNA: TGTGCCAGCAGTTCCGTAGCGAACACCGGGGAGCTGTTTTTT. V is TRBV27 and J is TRBJ2-2; D is undetermined. The ends were cut back, 4 bases at V and 0 bases at J, with 6 bases in the middle. The germline V gene has CDR1 MNHEY and CDR2 SMNVEV (reference sequence). The CDR3 is 14 amino acids.

The chain recombines TRBV28 with TRBJ2-3; 9 nucleotides agree with TRBD1. From germline, CDR1 is MDHEN and CDR2 SYDVKM. With 7 bases clipped from V and 4 bases from J, the junction kept 6 bases outside the gene matches. The CDR3 is 14 amino acids. As DNA, the CDR3 is TGTGCCAGCAAAAGGGACAGGGTTGCAGATACGCAGTATTTT. Translation: CASKRDRVADTQYF.

This chain uses TRBV5-1 with TRBJ2-5; 7 bases map to TRBD2. The CDR3 has 13 amino acids. The germline V gene encodes CDR1 SGHRS and CDR2 YFSETQ. J lost 5 bases, V lost 1 base, and 2 bases had no gene match. The CDR3 protein is CASSLSGGETQYF. In DNA, the CDR3 is TGCGCCAGCAGCTTGTCCGGGGGGGAGACCCAGTACTTC.

This clone was recorded once. The chain employs TRBV25-1 and TRBJ2-3, with D perhaps matching TRBD2 (6 bases). V lost 1 base, J lost 1 base, and 6 bases lay in between. The germline V gene has CDR1 MGHDK and CDR2 SYGVNS. The CDR3 spans 14 residues. The CDR3 bases are TGTGCCAGCAGTGAATGGAGGGGCACAGATACGCAGTATTTT. Its protein product is CASSEWRGTDTQYF.

The chain recombines TRBV28 with TRBJ2-1; 9 bases align to TRBD1. Per germline, CDR1 MDHEN and CDR2 SYDVKM. The CDR3 contains 15 residues. After removal of 6 bases from V and 7 bases from J, the junction contained 10 bases not matched to a gene. The CDR3 DNA is TGTGCCAGCAGCCAATTTCCGGACAGGGGTAATGAGCAGTTCTTC. Encoded protein: CASSQFPDRGNEQFF.

The V gene is TRBV2, the J gene TRBJ2-1; D may correspond to TRBD1 or TRBD2 (5 bases each). Germline V gene sequence: CDR1 SNHLY, CDR2 FYNNEI. V dropped 11 bases and J dropped 5 bases, with 16 bases sitting between them. The CDR3 runs to 13 residues. DNA for the CDR3: TGTGCCGGGCTACCGGGACCTAACAATGAGCAGTTCTTC. Its translation is CAGLPGPNNEQFF.

V gene TRBV6-5 combines with J gene TRBJ1-2, with a possible D match to TRBD1 (6 bases). V shed 6 bases and J shed 2 bases, with 16 bases lying between them. Looked up from germline, CDR1 is MNHEY and CDR2 is SVGAGI. This CDR3 is built from 15 residues. The CDR3 sequence: CASRTRNRENYGYTF. CDR3 nucleotide sequence: TGTGCCAGCAGGACGAGGAACAGGGAAAACTATGGCTACACCTTC.

The chain uses TRBV28 and TRBJ2-2, with D perhaps TRBD2 (5 bases). The germline V and J ends were trimmed by 8 bases and 2 bases, with 18 bases remaining between them. Germline CDR1 and CDR2: MDHEN and SYDVKM. The CDR3 covers 16 residues. CDR3 in amino acids: CASEDWTPDNTGELFF. In DNA, the CDR3 is TGTGCCAGCGAGGACTGGACTCCCGACAACACCGGGGAGCTGTTTTTT.

The rearrangement uses TRBV6-1 and TRBJ1-1; D not resolved. CDR3 length: 13 amino acids. Germline values: CDR1 MNHNS, CDR2 SASEGT. V lost 4 bases, J lost 1 base, and 7 bases lay in between. CDR3 DNA: TGTGCCAGCAGTGTACAGAAGAACACTGAAGCTTTCTTT. This encodes CASSVQKNTEAFF.